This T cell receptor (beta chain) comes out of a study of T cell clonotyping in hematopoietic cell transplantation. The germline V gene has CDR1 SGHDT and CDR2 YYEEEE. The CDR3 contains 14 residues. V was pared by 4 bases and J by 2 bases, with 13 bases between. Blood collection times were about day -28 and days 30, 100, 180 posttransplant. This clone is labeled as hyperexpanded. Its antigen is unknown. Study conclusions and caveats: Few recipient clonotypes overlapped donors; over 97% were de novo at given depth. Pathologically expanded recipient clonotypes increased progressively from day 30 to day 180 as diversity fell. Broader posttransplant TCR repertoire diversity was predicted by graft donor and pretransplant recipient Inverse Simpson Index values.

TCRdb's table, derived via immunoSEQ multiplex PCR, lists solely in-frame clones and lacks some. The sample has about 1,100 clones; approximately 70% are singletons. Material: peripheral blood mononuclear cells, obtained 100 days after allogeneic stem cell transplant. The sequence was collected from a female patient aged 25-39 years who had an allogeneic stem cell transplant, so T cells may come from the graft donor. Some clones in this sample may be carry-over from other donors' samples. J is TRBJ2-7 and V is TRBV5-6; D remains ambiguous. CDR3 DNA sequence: TGTGCCAGCAGCGAGGAAGGGCAGCCCTACGAGCAGTACTTC. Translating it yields CASSEEGQPYEQYF.